This section outlines one TCR beta chain sequence together with its context. Its matching antigen is unknown. It may be a read error: a sequence one base away is much more abundant. The CDR3 ends on some other residue instead of the conserved phenylalanine or tryptophan, so this is likely a read error. Every patient had bone marrow sampled while the disease was active. The data originate from a study of read filtering for tumor transcriptome and immune sequencing. For the study at large: Revised staging placed about 8 patients in R-ISS I, 15 to 20 in II, more than 5 in III. IR-seq gave about 3.5 to 11 million TCR reads per sample; RNA-seq gave about 80 to 1,400. Study-wide findings and caveats: In IR-seq, single-read clonotypes were 65% to 90% of clonotypes but approximately 3.2% of reads.

The library was built from approximately 400 ng RNA with molecular barcoded adaptors for alpha/delta and beta/gamma chains. Each CDR3 protein is one row after TCRdb ran MiXCR on the reads. The sample holds about 63,000 distinct CDR3 sequences; approximately 13% are singletons and the top ten take roughly 45%. V lost 6 bases, J lost 3 bases, and 11 bases stayed unmatched. The CDR3 length is 16 residues. CDR1 is MDHEN, CDR2 SYDVKM, per germline. V is TRBV28 and J is TRBJ1-2; 9 positions match TRBD1. The receptor was derived from a donor aged 40 or over with multiple myeloma. Sequenced: a population of CD138-negative cells sorted from bone marrow. The CDR3 spells CASSSEGTGRDYGYTL. The CDR3 DNA follows: TGTGCCAGCAGCTCTGAAGGGACAGGGAGGGACTATGGCTACACCCTC.